Below are 7 T cell receptor beta chains sequenced from a single sample in a study of T cells in localized non-small cell lung cancer. Assay used: immunoSEQ multiplex PCR; TCRdb lists only in-frame clones, some missing. The sample yields fewer than 1,500 clones, about 35% seen once. Sequencing was performed on normal lung tissue next to the tumor, taken before any cancer treatment. These receptor sequences come from a male donor older than 55 with stage I squamous cell lung carcinoma.

This chain joins TRBV19 and TRBJ2-7, with no clear D. In germline, CDR1 is LNHDA, CDR2 SQIVND (reference sequence). This CDR3 contains 14 residues. V shed 3 bases and J shed 4 bases, with 13 bases lying between them. CDR3 in DNA: TGTGCCAGTAGTATCTTGGACGTTATTTACGAGCAGTACTTC. Residues: CASSILDVIYEQYF.

This clone occurred a few times. The chain is built from TRBV5-1 and TRBJ1-3; D possibly corresponds to TRBD1 (6 bases). V lost 2 bases, J lost 9 bases, and 15 bases lay in between. The CDR3 is 14 amino acids. Germline-derived CDR1 and CDR2 are SGHRS and YFSETQ. The chain's CDR3 is CASSFTGQEGTIYF. The CDR3 coding sequence is TGCGCCAGCAGCTTCACAGGGCAGGAAGGCACCATATATTTT. The whole variable domain, filled in from reference TRBV5-1 and TRBJ1-3, reads KAGVTQTPRYLIKTRGQQVTLSCSPISGHRSVSWYQQTPGQGLQFLFEYFSETQRNKGNFPGRFSGRQFSNSRSEMNVSTLELGDSALYLCASSFTGQEGTIYFGEGSWLTVV.

The chain links TRBV11-3 to TRBJ1-2; 7 positions agree with TRBD1. The CDR3 has 15 residues. Germline V lookup: CDR1 SGHNT, CDR2 YENEEA. The V gene end was trimmed by 0 bases and the J gene end by 5 bases; junction bases not matched to a gene: 6. In DNA form, the CDR3 reads TGTGCCAGCAGCTTAGAGGACAGGAGCTTATATGGCTACACCTTC. Its translation is CASSLEDRSLYGYTF.

This clone is labeled as medium-sized (0.01 to 0.1%). J is TRBJ1-1 and V is TRBV11-3; TRBD1 is a possible D gene (5 bases). The CDR3 totals 16 residues. Trimming stripped 3 bases from V and 0 bases from J, with 14 bases between. Germline V lookup: CDR1 SGHNT, CDR2 YENEEA. The DNA for the CDR3 is TGTGCCAGCAGCTTGGGTGGGGACGAACTGAACACTGAAGCTTTCTTT. This gives the protein CASSLGGDELNTEAFF.

This clone was counted a few times. The V gene is TRBV28, the J gene TRBJ2-7; no reliable D call. Germline assignment: CDR1 MDHEN and CDR2 SYDVKM. This CDR3 is built from 12 residues. The V gene lost 6 bases and the J gene lost 2 bases, with 8 bases spanning the gap. CDR3 sequence (DNA): TGTGCCAGCAGGCCTAAAACCTACGAGCAGTACTTC. Translating it yields CASRPKTYEQYF.

This clone has a handful of counts. The chain employs TRBV6-8 and TRBJ1-4; D is unresolved. The CDR3 loop spans 18 amino acids. From germline, CDR1 is MNHGY and CDR2 SAAAGT. Trimming stripped 5 bases from V and 5 bases from J, with 24 bases between. For the CDR3, the DNA is TGTGCCAGCAGTGACTGTCCAAGTCTCCTAGTCGACAATGAAAAACTGTTTTTT. Its protein product is CASSDCPSLLVDNEKLFF.

The chain links TRBV18 to TRBJ1-1, with D maybe TRBD1 (5 bases). Trimming left V 7 bases short and J 8 bases short, with 14 bases between. Germline CDR1 reads KGHSH; CDR2 reads LQKENI. The CDR3 extends over 12 amino acids. The CDR3 coding sequence is TGTGCCAGCTTAGACGACAGATTGGAAGCTTTCTTT. Amino acid sequence: CASLDDRLEAFF. Full variable domain (rest looked up from reference TRBV18 and TRBJ1-1): NAGVMQNPRHLVRRRGQEARLRCSPMKGHSHVYWYRQLPEEGLKFMVYLQKENIIDESGMPKERFSAEFPKEGPSILRIQQVVRGDSAAYFCASLDDRLEAFFGQGTRLTVV.